This section outlines one T cell receptor beta chain sequence together with its context. Its target is not known. The CDR3 is 14 amino acids. The V and J ends lost 6 bases and 4 bases respectively, with 15 bases between them. Per germline, CDR1 LGHNT and CDR2 FRNRAP. This record belongs to a study of post-analysis software for immune sequencing data. Study outcomes and limitations: In patients, five TRBV segments were more frequent than in controls, with TRBV5-6, TRBV5-1 and TRBV20-1 among them.

Built from TCR beta cDNA, the libraries had unique molecular identifiers in them. Each CDR3 protein is one row after TCRdb ran MiXCR on the PCR reads. The data contain about 810,000 distinct CDR3 sequences, about 57% of them singletons. Input material: blood. This TCR was recovered from a girl aged 5-17 years with multiple sclerosis. The chain is built from TRBV12-5 and TRBJ1-2; no clear D gene. The CDR3 loop is CASGSGIFAYGYTF. CDR3 DNA: TGTGCTAGTGGATCGGGTATCTTTGCCTATGGCTACACCTTC.